These 27 T cell receptor beta chains share one sample of origin, sequenced in a study of blood T cell repertoires in COVID-19. Here immunoSEQ multiplex PCR was the method, and the copy in TCRdb shows in-frame clones only, minus some. The sample shows 250,000 to 300,000 clones, 80% to 90% of them seen only once. The material sequenced was PBMCs or T cells enriched from blood (not recorded which). The source is a woman between 50 and 59 years old who had recovered from COVID-19.

This chain uses TRBV7-2 with TRBJ1-5; the D gene is possibly TRBD1 (5 bases). CDR3 length equals 14 residues. Germline assignment: CDR1 SGHTA and CDR2 FQGNSA. V was cut by 7 bases and J by 4 bases, with 14 bases left in between. CDR3 sequence reads: CASNQDTGNQPQHF. The DNA of the CDR3 is TGTGCCAGCAACCAGGACACCGGTAATCAGCCCCAGCATTTT. Filled out from reference TRBV7-2 and TRBJ1-5, the complete variable domain reads GAGVSQSPSNKVTEKGKDVELRCDPISGHTALYWYRQSLGQGLEFLIYFQGNSAPDKSGLPSDRFSAERTGGSVSTLTIQRTQQEDSAVYLCASNQDTGNQPQHFGDGTRLSIL.

The chain is built from TRBV20-1 and TRBJ2-7, with D unresolved. The CDR3 totals 12 residues. Trimming cost V 3 bases and J 2 bases, with 8 bases left between them. Per germline, CDR1 DFQATT and CDR2 SNEGSKA (reference sequence). CDR3 protein: CSASLVTYEQYF. The CDR3 region has the DNA TGCAGTGCTAGTCTCGTAACCTACGAGCAGTACTTC.

The V call is TRBV24-1, the J call TRBJ1-1; D unresolved. CDR1 and CDR2 (germline): KGHDR, SFDVKD. V was pared by 5 bases and J by 2 bases, with 8 bases between. CDR3 size: 13 residues. The CDR3 sequence: CATSGTGNTEAFF. In DNA, the CDR3 is TGTGCCACCAGTGGGACGGGAAACACTGAAGCTTTCTTT.

The V gene is TRBV6-1, the J gene TRBJ2-2; TRBD1 might be the D (5 bases). This CDR3 comprises 15 residues. Germline CDR1 and CDR2: MNHNS and SASEGT. V was trimmed by 1 base and J by 3 bases, leaving 9 bases between them. Here the CDR3 reads CASSEVQAYTGELFF. CDR3 bases: TGTGCCAGCAGTGAAGTACAGGCGTACACCGGGGAGCTGTTTTTT.

The rearrangement links TRBV18 to TRBJ2-7; 7 bases align to TRBD1. V was clipped by 3 bases and J by 3 bases; unmatched bases: 5. Looked up from germline, CDR1 is KGHSH and CDR2 is LQKENI. This CDR3 spans 14 amino acids. The CDR3, as DNA: TGTGCCAGCTCACCCCAGACAGGGAACTACGAGCAGTACTTC. Translating gives CASSPQTGNYEQYF.

This clone was detected only a few times. This sequence joins TRBV12-3 or TRBV12-4 and TRBJ2-1; 10 bases agree with TRBD1. The CDR3 runs 13 residues. V dropped 5 bases and J dropped 7; count of bases not matched to a gene: 2. Written as DNA, the CDR3 is TGTGCCAGCAGTCTGGGACAGGGGAATGAGCAGTTCTTC. This translates into CASSLGQGNEQFF.

The V gene is TRBV18, the J gene TRBJ1-5; D may be TRBD1 (6 bases). The V and J ends lost 6 bases and 5 bases respectively, with 17 bases between them. Per the germline V gene, CDR1 is KGHSH and CDR2 is LQKENI. The CDR3 totals 15 residues. This CDR3 reads CASSSRGAVDQPQHF. In nucleotides, the CDR3 is TGTGCCAGCTCCTCGCGGGGGGCAGTTGATCAGCCCCAGCATTTT.

The chain has TRBV7-9 and TRBJ1-2; 7 bases line up with TRBD1. The germline gives CDR1 SEHNR, CDR2 FQNEAQ (reference sequence). This CDR3 comprises 13 residues. Losses at the gene ends were 5 bases for V and 2 bases for J; bases not matched to a gene: 2. The CDR3 loop is CASSRGQNYGYTF. Written as DNA, the CDR3 is TGTGCCAGCAGCCGGGGACAGAACTATGGCTACACCTTC.

This chain's CDR3 is CASSQGDLNNSPLHF. The CDR3 bases are TGTGCCAGCAGTCAGGGGGACTTGAATAATTCACCCCTCCACTTT. The chain has TRBV6-5 and TRBJ1-6; TRBD1 matches 7 bases. The CDR3 consists of 15 residues. V lost 5 bases, J lost 5 bases, and 6 bases stayed unmatched. Germline CDR1 reads MNHEY; CDR2 reads SVGAGI.

The gene calls are TRBV10-3 and TRBJ2-5; 11 nucleotides agree with TRBD2. With 2 bases clipped from V and 1 base from J, the junction kept 9 bases outside the gene matches. Germline lookup yields CDR1 ENHRY and CDR2 SYGVKD. This CDR3 spans 18 amino acids. CDR3 residues: CAISEPWTSGHCQETQYF. CDR3 sequence (DNA): TGTGCCATCAGTGAGCCCTGGACTAGCGGGCATTGCCAAGAGACCCAGTACTTC.

The rearrangement joins TRBV28 to TRBJ2-7, with D maybe TRBD1 (6 bases). The CDR3 consists of 14 residues. From germline, CDR1 is MDHEN and CDR2 SYDVKM. The V gene lost 8 bases and the J gene lost 6 bases, with 20 bases spanning the gap. CDR3 nucleotide sequence: TGTGCCAGCGAAAAACAGGGCCACTATGCCGAGCAGTACTTC. Protein product: CASEKQGHYAEQYF.

The chain carries TRBV10-3 and TRBJ2-7, with TRBD1 identical over 9 bases. The CDR3 covers 14 residues. J was trimmed by 5 bases and V by 2 bases; bases with no gene match: 4. Germline V gives CDR1 ENHRY, CDR2 SYGVKD. The DNA for the CDR3 is TGTGCCATCAGTGAGGTGGGACAGGGCCACGAGCAGTACTTC. Residues: CAISEVGQGHEQYF.

The V and J genes are TRBV27 and TRBJ2-7, with 9 bases fitting TRBD1. CDR1 is MNHEY and CDR2 is SMNVEV in the germline V gene (reference sequence). V was clipped by 5 bases and J by 4 bases; unmatched bases: 12. The CDR3 is made up of 16 amino acids. The CDR3 DNA sequence: TGTGCCAGCAGTCCCACCGGGACAGGGTCCGAATACGAGCAGTACTTC. It yields the protein CASSPTGTGSEYEQYF.

V is TRBV27 and J is TRBJ2-7, with D maybe TRBD2 (6 bases). V lost 6 bases to trimming and J lost 2 bases, with 11 bases between them. The germline V gene has CDR1 MNHEY and CDR2 SMNVEV (reference sequence). This CDR3 contains 13 residues. This chain's CDR3 is CASRSGLTYEQYF. The CDR3 bases are TGTGCCAGCAGGTCGGGACTGACCTACGAGCAGTACTTC.

The chain carries TRBV2 and TRBJ2-7; 7 nucleotides line up with TRBD1. The V gene end was trimmed by 3 bases and the J gene end by 5 bases; junction bases not matched to a gene: 13. The CDR3 extends over 16 amino acids. Germline values: CDR1 SNHLY, CDR2 FYNNEI. The CDR3 spells CASSDTVTGADHEQYF. DNA of the CDR3: TGTGCCAGCAGTGATACCGTCACAGGGGCTGACCACGAGCAGTACTTC.

The V gene is TRBV6-5, the J gene TRBJ1-5; TRBD1 aligns across 7 bases. Germline V gene data show CDR1 as MNHEY and CDR2 as SVGAGI. The CDR3 covers 14 residues. The V segment lost 7 bases and the J segment 3 bases; nucleotides outside the gene matches: 6. The CDR3 region has the DNA TGTGCCAGCATCCAACAGGGGCCCAATCAGCCCCAGCATTTT. Its translation is CASIQQGPNQPQHF.

A remark on this clone: This CDR3 fails to terminate in the conserved phenylalanine or tryptophan, so it likely reflects a read error. Because the CDR3's place on the DNA is in doubt, the DNA is left out and the CDR3 is given as listed by TCRdb. The genes are TRBV10-1 and TRBJ1-6. CDR1 and CDR2 (germline): WNHNN, SYGVQD (reference sequence). The CDR3 has 11 amino acids, counting both end residues. CDR3 region: CASSISGNLFS.

This chain joins TRBV6-5 and TRBJ1-1; 8 nucleotides match TRBD1. V lost 8 bases to trimming and J lost 1 base; unmatched junction nucleotides: 9. Germline V lookup: CDR1 MNHEY, CDR2 SVGAGI. This CDR3 contains 15 residues. The CDR3 bases are TGTGCCAGCCCCGGGGCGGGGACAGGGAACACTGAAGCTTTCTTT. Its translation: CASPGAGTGNTEAFF.

The chain employs TRBV3-1 (or the pseudogene TRBV3-2) and TRBJ1-5; the D gene is possibly TRBD1 (6 bases). The CDR3 consists of 14 residues. The V and J ends lost 4 bases and 4 bases respectively, with 11 bases between them. CDR1 and CDR2 (germline): LGHDT, YNNKEL (reference sequence). DNA for the CDR3: TGTGCCAGCAGCCCTACAGGGTTGAATCAGCCCCAGCATTTT. Translating it yields CASSPTGLNQPQHF.

The chain joins TRBV12-3 or TRBV12-4 to TRBJ2-7, with unresolved D. V was trimmed by 8 bases and J by 4 bases, leaving 6 bases between them. This CDR3 has 10 residues. The CDR3 here is CASARYEQYF. The CDR3, as DNA: TGTGCCAGCGCGAGGTACGAGCAGTACTTC.

The genes are TRBV2 and TRBJ2-7; D is perhaps TRBD1 (6 bases). V lost 3 bases to trimming and J lost 4 bases, with 16 bases between them. The CDR3 runs 15 residues. Germline V lookup: CDR1 SNHLY, CDR2 FYNNEI. The CDR3 region is CASSDGRQVRYEQYF. CDR3 nucleotides: TGTGCCAGCAGTGACGGAAGACAGGTACGTTACGAGCAGTACTTC.

The table lists this clone with a count of one. Other DNA sequences in this specimen translate into the identical CDR3. This chain links TRBV3-1 (or the pseudogene TRBV3-2) with TRBJ1-6; 9 positions agree with TRBD1. V dropped 5 bases and J dropped 13; count of bases not matched to a gene: 6. The germline V gene has CDR1 LGHDT and CDR2 YNNKEL (reference sequence). The CDR3 length is 13 residues. The CDR3 region is CASSTQGATPLHF. CDR3 nucleotide sequence: TGTGCCAGCAGCACACAGGGGGCGACGCCCCTCCACTTT.

The V and J genes are TRBV3-1 (or the pseudogene TRBV3-2) and TRBJ2-2, with 9 bases aligning to TRBD2. This CDR3 is 18 amino acids long. J lost 3 bases, V lost 1 base, and 9 bases had no gene match. Per the germline V gene, CDR1 is LGHDT and CDR2 is YNNKEL (reference sequence). CDR3 amino acids: CASSQGSYSGSYTGELFF. The CDR3 DNA sequence: TGTGCCAGCAGCCAAGGGTCATATAGCGGGAGTTACACCGGGGAGCTGTTTTTT.

The rearrangement links TRBV27 to TRBJ2-3; maybe TRBD1 (6 bases). Per the germline V gene, CDR1 is MNHEY and CDR2 is SMNVEV (reference sequence). The V end was cut by 6 bases, the J end by 6 bases, with 16 bases between. There are 14 residues in the CDR3. As DNA, the CDR3 is TGTGCCAGCAGCCGCGGACAGCTTTTGGATACGCAGTATTTT. This sequence encodes CASSRGQLLDTQYF.

A remark on this clone: The same CDR3 is also encoded by other DNA sequences in this sample. The rearrangement joins TRBV5-4 to TRBJ2-7; 12 bases match TRBD2. Per the germline V gene, CDR1 is SGHNT and CDR2 is YYREEE (reference sequence). The CDR3 covers 13 residues. Germline trimming cut 4 bases from V and 5 bases from J; bases unmatched to any gene: 1. CDR3 sequence reads: CASSLAGGHEQYF. The CDR3 region has the DNA TGTGCCAGCAGCCTAGCGGGAGGGCACGAGCAGTACTTC.

The rearrangement joins TRBV11-3 to TRBJ1-1, with D possibly being TRBD1 (5 bases). V lost 2 bases and J 7 bases, leaving 14 bases between the germline ends. The CDR3 has 14 amino acids. Germline lookup yields CDR1 SGHNT and CDR2 YENEEA. The CDR3 nucleotides are TGTGCCAGCAGCTTATACAGACAGTCGCATGAAGCTTTCTTT. Translating gives CASSLYRQSHEAFF. Variable domain in full (rest from reference TRBV11-3 and TRBJ1-1): EAGVVQSPRYKIIEKKQPVAFWCNPISGHNTLYWYLQNLGQGPELLIRYENEEAVDDSQLPKDRFSAERLKGVDSTLKIQPAELGDSAVYLCASSLYRQSHEAFFGQGTRLTVV.

As regards this clone: Other DNA sequences in the sample encode the same CDR3. The genes are TRBV7-8 and TRBJ1-1; D perhaps matches TRBD1 (5 bases). The CDR3 contains 13 residues. Germline V gene data show CDR1 as SGHVS and CDR2 as FQNEAQ. V dropped 5 bases and J dropped 5 bases, with 12 bases sitting between them. Written as DNA, the CDR3 is TGTGCCAGCAGCCCCCGGGGGAGAACTGAAGCTTTCTTT. Its protein product is CASSPRGRTEAFF.